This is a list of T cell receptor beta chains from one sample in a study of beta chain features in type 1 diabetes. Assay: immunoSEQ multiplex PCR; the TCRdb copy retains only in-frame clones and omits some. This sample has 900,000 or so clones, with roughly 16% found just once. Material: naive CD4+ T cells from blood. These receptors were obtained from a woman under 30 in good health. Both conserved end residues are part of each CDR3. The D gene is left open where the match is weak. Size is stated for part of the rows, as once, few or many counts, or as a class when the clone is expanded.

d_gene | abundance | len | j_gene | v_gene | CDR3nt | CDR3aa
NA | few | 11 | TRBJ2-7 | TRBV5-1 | TGCGCCAGCAGCTTGGCGTCCGAGCAGTACTTC | CASSLASEQYF
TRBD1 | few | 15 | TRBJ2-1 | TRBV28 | TGTGCCAGCAGCCGAGGACAGGGGATATACAATGAGCAGTTCTTC | CASSRGQGIYNEQFF
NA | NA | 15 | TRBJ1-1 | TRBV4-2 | TGTGCCAGCAGCCATCACCTTCGGACAGCCACTGAAGCTTTCTTT | CASSHHLRTATEAFF
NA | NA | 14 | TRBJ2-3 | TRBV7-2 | TGTGCCAGCAGCTTAGGCAGGGGCGCAGATACGCAGTATTTT | CASSLGRGADTQYF
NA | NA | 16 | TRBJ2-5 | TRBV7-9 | TGTGCCAGCAGCTTAACAAACAAGGGACTCGAAGAGACCCAGTACTTC | CASSLTNKGLEETQYF
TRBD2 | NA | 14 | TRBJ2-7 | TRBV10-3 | TGTGCCATCAGTGGGGGACTACAATCCTACGAGCAGTACTTC | CAISGGLQSYEQYF
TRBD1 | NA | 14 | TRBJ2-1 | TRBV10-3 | TGTGCCACCCAGGGGGACAGACGGGACAATGAGCAGTTCTTC | CATQGDRRDNEQFF
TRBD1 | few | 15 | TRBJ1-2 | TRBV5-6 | TGTGCCAGCAGCTCAAACAGGGGGCGAGGATATGGCTACACCTTC | CASSSNRGRGYGYTF
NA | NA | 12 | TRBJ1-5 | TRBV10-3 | TGTGCCAGCAGTTACCCAAATCAGCCCCAGCATTTT | CASSYPNQPQHF
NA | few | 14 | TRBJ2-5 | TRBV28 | TGTGCCAGCAGTGGGGCACTAGGCCGGGAGACCCAGTACTTC | CASSGALGRETQYF
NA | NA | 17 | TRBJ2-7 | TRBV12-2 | TGTGCAAGTCGCTTGAGTCGGGATAGCGCCCTCTCCTACGAGCAGTACTTC | CASRLSRDSALSYEQYF
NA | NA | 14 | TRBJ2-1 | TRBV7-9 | TGTGCCAGCAGCTTAGCGGGGGGACACATAGAGCAGTTCTTC | CASSLAGGHIEQFF
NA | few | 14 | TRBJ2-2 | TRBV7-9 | TGTGCCAGCAGCTTAATGGATTGGTCCGGGGAGCTGTTTTTT | CASSLMDWSGELFF
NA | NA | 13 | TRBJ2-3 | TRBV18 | TGTGCCAGCTCACAGACTCGCACAGATACGCAGTATTTT | CASSQTRTDTQYF
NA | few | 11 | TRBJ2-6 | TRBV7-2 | TGTGCCGGCGGGACAGCCAACGTCCTGACTTTC | CAGGTANVLTF
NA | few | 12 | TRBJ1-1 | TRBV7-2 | TGTGCCAGCAGCTTAAGTCTGACTGAAGCTTTCTTT | CASSLSLTEAFF
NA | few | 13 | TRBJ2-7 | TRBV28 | TGTGCCAGCAGCCTGGGGGGAGGTTACGAGCAGTACTTC | CASSLGGGYEQYF
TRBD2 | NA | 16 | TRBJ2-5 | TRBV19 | TGTGCCAGTAGTATATGGCCAGCGGGGGACCAAGAGACCCAGTACTTC | CASSIWPAGDQETQYF
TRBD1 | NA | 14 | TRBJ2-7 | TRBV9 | TGTGCCAGCAGCGTACAGGACAGGAATTACGAGCAGTACTTC | CASSVQDRNYEQYF
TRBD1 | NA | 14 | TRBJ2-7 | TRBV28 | TGTGCCAGCAGTTTAGGACAGGGGCGCTACGAGCAGTACTTC | CASSLGQGRYEQYF
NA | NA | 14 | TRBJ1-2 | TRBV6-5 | TGTGCCAGCAGCCGAATATTGGGGAACTATGGCTACACCTTC | CASSRILGNYGYTF
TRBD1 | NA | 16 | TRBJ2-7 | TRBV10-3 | TGTGCCATCAGTGAGGGGAGCCGGGGACAGGCCTACGAGCAGTACTTC | CAISEGSRGQAYEQYF
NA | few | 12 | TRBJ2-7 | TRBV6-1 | TGTGCCAGCAATGGGGGTTACTACGAGCAGTACTTC | CASNGGYYEQYF
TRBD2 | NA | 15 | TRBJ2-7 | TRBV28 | TGTGCCAGCAGTCGAACCGGGACTAGGTACAGCGAGCAGTACTTC | CASSRTGTRYSEQYF
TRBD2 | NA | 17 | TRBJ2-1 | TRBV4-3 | TGCGCCAGCAGCCAGGAGCCGGGACTACCTCTCTACAATGAGCAGTTCTTC | CASSQEPGLPLYNEQFF
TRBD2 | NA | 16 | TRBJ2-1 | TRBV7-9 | TGTGCCAGCAGCCGTACTAGCGGGAGGGCCTACAATGAGCAGTTCTTC | CASSRTSGRAYNEQFF
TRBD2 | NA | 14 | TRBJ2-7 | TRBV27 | TGTGCCAGCAGCCACCGTAGCGGGGGATACGAGCAGTACTTC | CASSHRSGGYEQYF
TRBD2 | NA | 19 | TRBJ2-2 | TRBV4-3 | TGCGCCAGCAGCCCGGCGCGTCAAACTAGCGGCCATAACACCGGGGAGCTGTTTTTT | CASSPARQTSGHNTGELFF
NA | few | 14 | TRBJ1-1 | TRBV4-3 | TGCGCCAGCAGCCAAGATACGGCGTTTTTCGAAGCTTTCTTT | CASSQDTAFFEAFF
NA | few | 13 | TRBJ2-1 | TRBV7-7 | TGTGCTAGCAGCTTACAGGAGACCAATGAGCAGTTCTTC | CASSLQETNEQFF
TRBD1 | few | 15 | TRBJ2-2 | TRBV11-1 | TGTGCCAGCAGCTTCAGGACAGGGGGAAGCGGGGAGCTGTTTTTT | CASSFRTGGSGELFF
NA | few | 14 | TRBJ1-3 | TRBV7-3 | TGTGCCAGCAGCTTAAGTGCGAATGGAAACACCATATATTTT | CASSLSANGNTIYF
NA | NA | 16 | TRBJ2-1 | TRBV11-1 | TGTGCCAGCAGCTTAGTAGGGGCAGGGGTCTACAATGAGCAGTTCTTC | CASSLVGAGVYNEQFF
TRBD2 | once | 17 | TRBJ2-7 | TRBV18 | TGTGCCAGCTCACCGGGACTAGCGGGAGTGGGAACCTACGAGCAGTACTTC | CASSPGLAGVGTYEQYF
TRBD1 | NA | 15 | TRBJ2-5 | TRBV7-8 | TGTGCCAGCAGCTTACAGGGACAGGGGAGAGAGACCCAGTACTTC | CASSLQGQGRETQYF
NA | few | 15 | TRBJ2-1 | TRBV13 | TGTGCCAGCAGCTTACGTCGGACTTCATACAATGAGCAGTTCTTC | CASSLRRTSYNEQFF